This T cell receptor (beta chain) was identified in a study of cytomegalovirus exposure and HLA in healthy donors. The sample holds one count of this clone. The antigen is not known. Study results and caveats: Near-uniform donor sequencing depth was presumed by presence/absence analyses. What was likely a sequencing artifact was a cluster of highly shared sequence variants. In a later analysis, most CMV-associated TCR beta chains appeared HLA-restricted.

A multiplex PCR was run with 60 Vbeta primers and 13 Jbeta primers. Sequencing used immunoSEQ multiplex PCR; TCRdb keeps in-frame clones, though not all of them. Among 90,000 to 150,000 clones, more than 70% were seen once, and the ten largest hold around 0.24%. The sequence was obtained from a man in his fifties in good health and CMV-seronegative. Sequenced input: PBMCs.

CDR3 DNA: TGTGCCAGTAGTATTTCAGACACTGAAGCTTTCTTT. Residues: CASSISDTEAFF. This chain connects TRBV19 to TRBJ1-1; D call uncertain. The germline V and J ends were trimmed by 3 bases and 3 bases, with 5 bases remaining between them. CDR3 length: 12 residues. Germline values: CDR1 LNHDA, CDR2 SQIVND (reference sequence).